These T cell receptor beta chains were read from a single sample in a study of a mutant IDH1 vaccine in newly diagnosed glioma. Using immunoSEQ multiplex PCR, the repertoire was profiled, and TCRdb retains in-frame clones only, with some absent. The sample lists around 84,000 clones, approximately 78% occurring once. Which antigens these TCRs recognize remains unknown. Sample: PBMCs, taken from a glioma patient whose treatment included an IDH1 peptide vaccine. These receptors were taken from a man in his forties with glioma. The CDR3 runs from the conserved cysteine through the conserved F or W. D genes are given only for firm matches. Clone sizes are given selectively: once, few, many, or a class where the clone is expanded.

J,D,size,V,CDR3,DNA
TRBJ2-7,TRBD2,NA,TRBV7-2,CASGILAGEKTYEQYF,TGTGCCAGCGGAATCCTAGCGGGAGAGAAAACCTACGAGCAGTACTTC
TRBJ1-1,NA,few,TRBV28,CASSFGVMNTEAFF,TGTGCCAGCAGTTTCGGAGTAATGAACACTGAAGCTTTCTTT
TRBJ1-1,NA,NA,TRBV4-3,CASSQGGVTEAFF,TGCGCCAGCAGCCAAGGAGGGGTCACTGAAGCTTTCTTT
TRBJ1-6,TRBD1,once,TRBV7-9,CASSLARDRGSPLHF,TGTGCCAGCAGCTTAGCCCGGGACAGGGGCTCACCCCTCCACTTT
TRBJ2-7,NA,few,TRBV7-9,CASSGGDRLYEQYF,TGTGCCAGCAGCGGAGGGGACCGACTTTACGAGCAGTACTTC
TRBJ2-7,TRBD2,once,TRBV7-2,CASSPTSGGYEQYF,TGTGCCAGCAGTCCGACTAGCGGGGGCTACGAGCAGTACTTC
TRBJ2-1,NA,few,TRBV21-1,CASSKGRRKSSYNEQFF,TGTGCCAGCAGCAAAGGCAGGAGGAAGAGCTCCTACAATGAGCAGTTCTTC
TRBJ1-3,NA,NA,TRBV13,CASSLMGGRSPGNTIYF,TGTGCCAGCAGCCTAATGGGGGGTCGGAGTCCTGGAAACACCATATATTTT
TRBJ1-3,NA,NA,TRBV7-9,CASSFPGGAPGNTIYF,TGTGCCAGCAGCTTTCCCGGCGGGGCTCCAGGAAACACCATATATTTT
TRBJ2-1,TRBD1,NA,TRBV29-1,CSVGQGEISSYNEQFF,TGCAGCGTTGGGCAGGGGGAAATCAGCTCCTACAATGAGCAGTTCTTC
TRBJ2-1,TRBD2,NA,TRBV30,CAWSVISGARYNEQFF,TGTGCCTGGAGTGTAATTAGCGGGGCCCGATACAATGAGCAGTTCTTC
TRBJ2-1,NA,NA,TRBV19,CASSIDTGEDEQFF,TGTGCCAGTAGTATCGATACAGGGGAGGATGAGCAGTTCTTC
TRBJ2-5,TRBD2,NA,TRBV9,CASSATSGRAIGQETQYF,TGTGCCAGCAGCGCTACTAGCGGGAGGGCCATCGGGCAAGAGACCCAGTACTTC